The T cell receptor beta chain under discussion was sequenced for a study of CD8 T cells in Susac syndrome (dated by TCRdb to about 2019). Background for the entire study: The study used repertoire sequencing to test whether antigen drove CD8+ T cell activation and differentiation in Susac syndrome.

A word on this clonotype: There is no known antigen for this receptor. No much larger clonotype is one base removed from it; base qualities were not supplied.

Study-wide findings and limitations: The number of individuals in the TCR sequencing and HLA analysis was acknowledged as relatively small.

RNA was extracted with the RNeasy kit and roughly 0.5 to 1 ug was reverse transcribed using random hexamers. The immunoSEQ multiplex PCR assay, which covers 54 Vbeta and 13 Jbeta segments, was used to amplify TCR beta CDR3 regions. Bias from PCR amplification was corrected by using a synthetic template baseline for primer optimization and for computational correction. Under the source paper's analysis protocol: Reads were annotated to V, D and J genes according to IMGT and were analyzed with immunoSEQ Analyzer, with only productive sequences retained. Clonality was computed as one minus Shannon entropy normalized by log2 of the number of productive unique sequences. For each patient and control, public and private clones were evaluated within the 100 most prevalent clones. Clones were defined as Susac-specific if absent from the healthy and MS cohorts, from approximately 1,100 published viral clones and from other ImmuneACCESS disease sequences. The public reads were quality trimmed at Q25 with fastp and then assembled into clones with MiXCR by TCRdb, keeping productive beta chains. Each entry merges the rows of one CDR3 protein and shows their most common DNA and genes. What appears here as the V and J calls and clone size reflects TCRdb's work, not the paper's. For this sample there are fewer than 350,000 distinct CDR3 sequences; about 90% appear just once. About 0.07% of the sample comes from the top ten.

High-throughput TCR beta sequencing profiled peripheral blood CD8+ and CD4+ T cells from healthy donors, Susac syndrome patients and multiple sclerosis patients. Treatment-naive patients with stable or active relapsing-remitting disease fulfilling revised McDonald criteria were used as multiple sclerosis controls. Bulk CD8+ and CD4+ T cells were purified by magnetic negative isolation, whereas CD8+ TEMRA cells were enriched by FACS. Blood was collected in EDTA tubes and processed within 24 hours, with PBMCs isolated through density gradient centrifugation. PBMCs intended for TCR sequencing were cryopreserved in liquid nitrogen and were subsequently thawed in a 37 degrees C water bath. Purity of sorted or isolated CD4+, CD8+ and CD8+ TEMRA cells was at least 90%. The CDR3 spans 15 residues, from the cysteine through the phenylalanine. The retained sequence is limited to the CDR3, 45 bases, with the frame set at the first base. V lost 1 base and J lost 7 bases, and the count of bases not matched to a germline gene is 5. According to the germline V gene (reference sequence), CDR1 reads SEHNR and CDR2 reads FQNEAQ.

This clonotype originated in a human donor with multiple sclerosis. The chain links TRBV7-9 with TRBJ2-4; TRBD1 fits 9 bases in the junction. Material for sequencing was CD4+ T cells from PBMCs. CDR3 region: CASSLGDRVENIQYF. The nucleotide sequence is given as TGTGCCAGCAGCTTAGGGGACAGGGTGGAGAACATTCAGTACTTC.